This TCR beta chain derives from a study of CD8 T cells in ankylosing spondylitis. A few counts support this clonotype. Its antigen is unknown. Quantitative 5'-RACE with molecular barcodes was used to make the TCR beta libraries. MiXCR, applied by TCRdb to the 5' RACE reads, yields one record per CDR3 protein. The table lists about 330,000 distinct CDR3 sequences, roughly 8% of them singletons, with about 14% in the top ten. The study, taken as a whole, reports: In ankylosing spondylitis blood, a motif of about eight highly homologous TCR beta variants appeared characteristic.

The germline CDR1 and CDR2 sequences are DFQATT and SNEGSKA (reference sequence). V was trimmed by 3 bases and J by 5 bases, leaving 16 bases between them. This CDR3 has 14 residues. What was sequenced was blood, either unsorted or a sorted T cell fraction (not recorded which). This sequence joins TRBV20-1 and TRBJ2-5; perhaps TRBD2 as D (6 bases). The sequence derives from a male donor with ankylosing spondylitis. The CDR3 DNA reads TGCAGTGCTAGTACCTCACGGGGGACGGAGACCCAGTACTTC. This gives the protein CSASTSRGTETQYF.